A selection of T cell receptor beta chains follows, all from one sample in a study of vaccination effects on CD4 cells after COVID-19. The antigens these receptors bind are not known. Data came from immunoSEQ multiplex PCR; TCRdb stores just in-frame clones and leaves some out. The table lists about 59,000 clones, roughly 80% of them singletons. The input for sequencing was CD4+ T cells from PBMCs cultured with HCoV-OC43 spike peptides, taken after COVID-19 vaccination. The source is a human donor who received a COVID-19 vaccine. Each CDR3 is given with its conserved first and last residue. Each record gives: D gene, J gene, V gene, CDR3 length, clone size, CDR3 DNA, CDR3 protein. The D gene is left open where the match is weak. Only part of the rows carry a size: once, few, many, or a class if the clone is expanded.

TRBD1 | TRBJ1-2 | TRBV30 | 13 | . | TGTGCCTGGAGTCCGCAAAGGGAGACAGGGCTCACCTTC | CAWSPQRETGLTF
. | TRBJ2-5 | TRBV2 | 12 | few | TGTGCCAGCAGAGTGGTCCAAGAGACCCAGTACTTC | CASRVVQETQYF
TRBD2 | TRBJ2-1 | TRBV2 | 14 | . | TGTGCCAGCAGCCCCAGGACTAGCGGGGGCGAGCAGTTCTTC | CASSPRTSGGEQFF
TRBD2 | TRBJ2-1 | TRBV7-6 | 16 | . | TGTGCCAGCAGCTTAACCCAAGGCGGGGGGTACAATGAGCAGTTCTTC | CASSLTQGGGYNEQFF
. | TRBJ1-2 | TRBV2 | 11 | . | TGTGCCAGCAGTGGGGGATATGGCTACACCTTC | CASSGGYGYTF
. | TRBJ2-2 | TRBV10-1 | 14 | . | TGCGCCAGCAGACCCGGGACTTCCACCGGGGAGCTGTTTTTT | CASRPGTSTGELFF
TRBD1 | TRBJ2-1 | TRBV5-4 | 17 | . | TGTGCCAGCAGCTTGTCGGGACAGGGCCGCTCCTACAATGAGCAGTTCTTC | CASSLSGQGRSYNEQFF
. | TRBJ2-4 | TRBV5-8 | 15 | . | TGTGCCAGCAGCTGGGGTCCAGCGGCCAAAAACATTCAGTACTTC | CASSWGPAAKNIQYF
. | TRBJ2-3 | TRBV10-3 | 12 | . | TGTGCCATCAGTGAGTTTAGGGATACGCAGTATTTT | CAISEFRDTQYF
TRBD2 | TRBJ2-3 | TRBV11-2 | 16 | . | TGTGCCAGCAGCACAACTAGCGGGGGAATCACAGATACGCAGTATTTT | CASSTTSGGITDTQYF
TRBD2 | TRBJ2-2 | TRBV5-1 | 17 | . | TGCGCCAGCAGCCCAGGGACTAGCGGGGGTGGCACCGGGGAGCTGTTTTTT | CASSPGTSGGGTGELFF
. | TRBJ2-6 | TRBV12-5 | 13 | . | TGTGCTAGTGGTCTCACTGGGGCCAACGTCCTGACTTTC | CASGLTGANVLTF
. | TRBJ1-5 | TRBV9 | 15 | . | TGTGCCAGCAGCCCTTCCCTAACGAGCAATCAGCCCCAGCATTTT | CASSPSLTSNQPQHF
TRBD1 | TRBJ1-5 | TRBV28 | 15 | . | TGTGCCAGCAGTCCTCGGACAGGGGGCCTTCAGCCCCAGCATTTT | CASSPRTGGLQPQHF
TRBD1 | TRBJ1-4 | TRBV6-5 | 15 | . | TGTGCCAGCAGGGGACAGTCGGGGGCTAATGAAAAACTGTTTTTT | CASRGQSGANEKLFF
. | TRBJ1-5 | TRBV28 | 14 | few | TGTGCCAGCAGTTTCCTGGCAGTCAATCAGCCCCAGCATTTT | CASSFLAVNQPQHF
. | TRBJ2-2 | TRBV6-6 | 11 | . | TGTGCCAGCAAATACACCGGGGAGCTGTTTTTT | CASKYTGELFF